The 18 T cell receptor beta chains reported below all come from one sample, sequenced in a study of CD8 T cells in Susac syndrome. Random hexamers were used to reverse transcribe roughly 0.45 to 1 ug of RNA. TCRdb re-analysed the immunoSEQ multiplex PCR reads in MiXCR, keeping a single row per CDR3 protein. This table holds about 130,000 distinct CDR3 sequences, around nine tenths found once. The sample consisted of CD8+ T cells from PBMCs. The receptors were sampled from a human donor with multiple sclerosis.

J is TRBJ2-3 and V is TRBV10-3, with TRBD2 matching 11 bases. From germline, CDR1 is ENHRY and CDR2 SYGVKD. The CDR3 has 15 amino acids. The ends lost 4 bases at V and 3 bases at J; junction bases unmatched: 3. CDR3: CAISALAGGTDTQYF. As DNA, the CDR3 is TGTGCCATCAGTGCCCTAGCGGGAGGAACAGATACGCAGTATTTT.

The rearrangement joins TRBV14 to TRBJ1-4; D not certain. Germline V gene lookup returns CDR1 SGHDN and CDR2 FVKESK. Trimming took off 0 bases at V and 0 bases at J, with 8 bases between the two ends. CDR3 length: 16 amino acids. The CDR3 is CASSQEGWATNEKLFF. In nucleotides, the CDR3 is TGTGCCAGCAGCCAAGAAGGTTGGGCAACTAATGAAAAACTGTTTTTT.

CDR3 sequence reads: CASSPPLGTNYGYTF. As DNA, the CDR3 is TGTGCCAGCAGTCCCCCTTTGGGGACTAACTATGGCTACACCTTC. The rearrangement links TRBV28 to TRBJ1-2; D is unclear. Deletions cut 5 bases from V and 0 bases from J, with 13 bases between. The CDR3 is 15 residues long. CDR1 and CDR2 from the germline V gene are MDHEN and SYDVKM.

V and J are TRBV15 and TRBJ2-3, with D possibly being TRBD1 or TRBD2 (7 bases each). The CDR3 consists of 16 residues. CDR1 and CDR2 from the germline V gene are LNHNV and YYDKDF (reference sequence). Trimming took off 0 bases at V and 2 bases at J, with 12 bases between the two ends. CDR3 sequence reads: CATSREGRGLTDTQYF. The CDR3 DNA is TGTGCCACCAGCAGAGAAGGGAGGGGGCTCACAGATACGCAGTATTTT.

This clonotype was detected only once. V usage is TRBV24-1 and J usage is TRBJ2-2, with D uncertain. Trimming pared 4 bases from V and 5 bases from J, leaving 7 bases between. The germline gives CDR1 KGHDR, CDR2 SFDVKD. The CDR3 extends over 13 amino acids. CDR3 sequence (DNA): TGTGCCACCAGTGAGTCATTGACCGGGGAGCTGTTTTTT. As protein: CATSESLTGELFF.

The V call is TRBV12-5, the J call TRBJ2-5; 10 bases line up with TRBD1. Germline-derived CDR1 and CDR2 are LGHNT and FRNRAP. CDR3 size: 17 residues. Unmatched junction bases numbered 9, after V lost 2 bases and J lost 3 bases. The CDR3 bases are TGTGCTAGTGGTTTGCCCTCCGGGACAGGGGAGGAAGAGACCCAGTACTTC. Translating it yields CASGLPSGTGEEETQYF.

The chain joins TRBV3-1 to TRBJ2-7; D unclear. Germline CDR1 LGHDT, CDR2 YNNKEL (reference sequence). V was clipped by 0 bases and J by 6 bases, with 12 bases between them. The length of the CDR3 is 14 residues. Here the CDR3 reads CASSQDPGSLEQYF. CDR3 DNA sequence: TGTGCCAGCAGCCAAGATCCGGGCTCCCTCGAGCAGTACTTC.

The chain combines TRBV27 with TRBJ2-7; no clear D gene. The V end was cut by 7 bases, the J end by 5 bases, with 21 bases between. Germline V gives CDR1 MNHEY, CDR2 SMNVEV (reference sequence). The CDR3 is 15 amino acids. The CDR3 reads CASKSAPGVTHEQYF. DNA of the CDR3: TGTGCCAGCAAGTCCGCCCCTGGGGTTACGCACGAGCAGTACTTC.

The chain employs TRBV6-6 and TRBJ1-5; 7 bases match TRBD1. Looked up from germline, CDR1 is MNHNY and CDR2 is SVGAGI (reference sequence). Unmatched junction bases numbered 2, after V lost 2 bases and J lost 7 bases. The length of the CDR3 is 13 residues. The CDR3 reads CASSYPGGQPQHF. The CDR3 nucleotides read TGTGCCAGCAGTTACCCAGGGGGACAGCCCCAGCATTTT.

The V call is TRBV5-6, the J call TRBJ1-2; TRBD1 matches 8 bases. V trimming: 5 bases; J trimming: 8 bases; junction bases outside the gene matches: 14. Germline loops: CDR1 SGHDT, CDR2 YYEEEE. This CDR3 region has 15 residues. Written as DNA, the CDR3 is TGTGCCAGCAGGCCCCGGGACAGGCCCCTTCTGGGCTACACCTTC. It translates to CASRPRDRPLLGYTF.

This clonotype appeared a few times. The CDR3 coding sequence is TGTGCCAGCAGCTTAGCCCTTGGGGAAGGCACTGAAGCTTTCTTT. It yields the protein CASSLALGEGTEAFF. The J gene is TRBJ1-1, the V gene TRBV7-6, with D unresolved. This CDR3 has 15 amino acids. The germline V gene has CDR1 SGHVS and CDR2 FNYEAQ. V was shortened by 0 bases and J by 4 bases, with 12 bases between the two germline ends.

The chain joins TRBV20-1 to TRBJ1-1; D might be TRBD1 (5 bases). The CDR3 consists of 16 residues. Germline V gives CDR1 DFQATT, CDR2 SNEGSKA (reference sequence). Trimming took off 0 bases at V and 4 bases at J, with 18 bases between the two ends. The CDR3 sequence is CSARDLIGAGGTEAFF. The CDR3 DNA reads TGCAGTGCTAGAGATCTTATAGGAGCCGGGGGCACTGAAGCTTTCTTT.

This chain connects TRBV5-4 to TRBJ2-5; the match to TRBD2 covers 12 bases. Trimming took 4 bases from V and 2 from J; bases not matched to a gene: 3. The CDR3 spans 15 residues. Germline V gene lookup returns CDR1 SGHNT and CDR2 YYREEE (reference sequence). The CDR3 protein is CASSRTSGEQETQYF. The CDR3 coding sequence is TGTGCCAGCAGCAGGACTAGCGGGGAACAAGAGACCCAGTACTTC.

The V gene is TRBV4-2, the J gene TRBJ2-2; 8 bases fit TRBD1. J gave up 3 bases and V 1 base, and 4 bases lay outside the gene matches. The CDR3 loop spans 16 amino acids. Germline assignment: CDR1 LGHNA and CDR2 YNFKEQ. CDR3 sequence (DNA): TGTGCCAGCAGCCAAGTGGTGACAGGGGACACCGGGGAGCTGTTTTTT. It translates to CASSQVVTGDTGELFF.

V gene TRBV3-1 combines with J gene TRBJ2-3; D gene ambiguous. V lost 5 bases and J 5 bases, leaving 8 bases between the germline ends. CDR3 length equals 12 residues. CDR1 is LGHDT, CDR2 YNNKEL, per germline (reference sequence). DNA for the CDR3: TGTGCCAGCAGCTCCCAAGTAGATACGCAGTATTTT. Translated: CASSSQVDTQYF.

The CDR3 reads CASSLTQSSYEQYF. DNA of the CDR3: TGTGCCAGCAGTTTGACGCAAAGCTCCTACGAGCAGTACTTC. The chain has TRBV27 and TRBJ2-7; D gene uncertain. V lost 3 bases and J 0 bases, leaving 9 bases between the germline ends. From germline, CDR1 is MNHEY and CDR2 SMNVEV (reference sequence). The CDR3 is 14 residues long.

The J gene is TRBJ2-1, the V gene TRBV27, with TRBD2 identical over 11 bases. Germline V gene data show CDR1 as MNHEY and CDR2 as SMNVEV (reference sequence). The CDR3 is 12 residues long. The ends lost 6 bases at V and 14 bases at J; junction bases unmatched: 6. CDR3 residues: CASSDTLAGEFF. CDR3 DNA: TGTGCCAGCAGCGACACACTAGCGGGAGAGTTCTTC.

This rearrangement joins TRBV12-3 or TRBV12-4 to TRBJ1-5; D is possibly TRBD1 (5 bases). With 6 bases removed from V and 9 bases from J, the gap between germline ends came to 12 bases. CDR3 length equals 12 residues. The CDR3 is CASSSDRAPQHF. In nucleotides, the CDR3 is TGTGCCAGCAGCTCTGACAGAGCGCCCCAGCATTTT.